This T cell receptor (beta chain) is drawn from a study of cytomegalovirus exposure and HLA in healthy donors. About the study: Of the donors genotyped, some 400 in all, 80% to 85% fell in the Caucasian-associated ancestry cluster.

The CDR3 totals 16 residues. V dropped 6 bases and J dropped 3; count of bases not matched to a gene: 9. Looked up from germline, CDR1 is SQVTM and CDR2 is ANQGSEA. Regarding this clone: The antigen is undetermined.

Study outcomes and limitations: In a later analysis, the majority of CMV-associated beta chains seemingly showed HLA restriction.

Amplification used 60 Vbeta primers and 13 Jbeta primers. In the study's own analysis: Later analysis identified approximately 88 million unique TCR beta chains, approximately 11 million shared. Produced via immunoSEQ multiplex PCR; TCRdb's table is partial and in-frame only. The V and J calls and clone size are taken from that table; D and trimming were inferred from the DNA. The sample has about 200,000 clones; roughly 72% are singletons. This TCR was recovered from a man in his thirties or forties in good health and CMV-seronegative. What was sequenced was PBMCs. The V and J genes are TRBV29-1 and TRBJ2-7, with 15 bases lining up with TRBD2. The CDR3 coding sequence is TGCAGCGTGGCGGGACTAGCGGGAGGACTGGGCTACGAGCAGTACTTC. This gives the protein CSVAGLAGGLGYEQYF.